The 10 T cell receptor beta chains given below trace back to one sample, sequenced in a study of identifying expanded T cells in peripheral blood. Assay used: immunoSEQ multiplex PCR; TCRdb lists only in-frame clones, some missing. Of approximately 56,000 clones listed, 82% were seen once; the top ten hold approximately 14%. Source material: blood. The receptors derive from a person between 18 and 75 years old in good health.

The chain uses TRBV9 and TRBJ1-6, with D hard to call. The germline V gene encodes CDR1 SGDLS and CDR2 YYNGEE. V lost 5 bases and J lost 5, with 11 bases in between. This CDR3 region has 14 residues. The CDR3 is CASRERPNNSPLHF. CDR3 bases: TGTGCCAGCAGAGAAAGACCCAATAATTCACCCCTCCACTTT. The full variable domain, its missing parts supplied by reference TRBV9 and TRBJ1-6, is DSGVTQTPKHLITATGQRVTLRCSPRSGDLSVYWYQQSLDQGLQFLIQYYNGEERAKGNILERFSAQQFPDLHSELNLSSLELGDSALYFCASRERPNNSPLHFGNGTRLTVT.

The V call is TRBV27, the J call TRBJ1-2; D may be TRBD1 (6 bases). The CDR3 has 16 residues. Trimming stripped 7 bases from V and 0 bases from J, with 18 bases between. The V gene's germline CDR1 is MNHEY and CDR2 SMNVEV (reference sequence). CDR3 nucleotides: TGTGCCAGCAAACCTGAGGCGGACAGACCTAACTATGGCTACACCTTC. It is translated as CASKPEADRPNYGYTF.

V usage is TRBV7-9 and J usage is TRBJ2-1, with D perhaps given as TRBD1 or TRBD2 (5 bases each). The CDR3 covers 17 residues. Looked up from germline, CDR1 is SEHNR and CDR2 is FQNEAQ (reference sequence). Trimming left V 4 bases short and J 0 bases short, with 16 bases between. The CDR3: CASSWAPGLSSYNEQFF. The CDR3 coding sequence is TGTGCCAGCAGCTGGGCTCCGGGGCTTAGCTCCTACAATGAGCAGTTCTTC.

The rearrangement joins TRBV7-6 to TRBJ2-2; D is perhaps TRBD2 (6 bases). CDR1 and CDR2 (germline): SGHVS, FNYEAQ. The length of the CDR3 is 16 residues. Trimming took 4 bases from V and 2 from J, leaving 14 bases between them. CDR3 DNA: TGTGCCAGCAGCTCGGCGGGACGATTAAACACCGGGGAGCTGTTTTTT. Protein: CASSSAGRLNTGELFF.

The V gene is TRBV27, the J gene TRBJ2-6; D gene unclear. The CDR3 is 14 residues long. The V gene's germline CDR1 is MNHEY and CDR2 SMNVEV (reference sequence). The V and J ends lost 6 bases and 0 bases respectively, with 6 bases between them. CDR3 in amino acids: CASSSSSGANVLTF. The DNA for the CDR3 is TGTGCCAGCAGCAGTAGCTCTGGGGCCAACGTCCTGACTTTC.

The chain recombines TRBV7-9 with TRBJ2-3; 9 bases line up with TRBD2. Trimming removed 7 bases from V and 1 base from J; junction bases left unmatched: 6. The germline V gene encodes CDR1 SEHNR and CDR2 FQNEAQ (reference sequence). The CDR3 has 15 amino acids. The CDR3 sequence: CASTPSGARTDTQYF. The CDR3 bases are TGTGCCAGCACCCCTAGCGGGGCCCGCACAGATACGCAGTATTTT.

The rearrangement links TRBV27 to TRBJ1-2; D perhaps matches TRBD1 (6 bases). Germline values: CDR1 MNHEY, CDR2 SMNVEV (reference sequence). V gave up 5 bases and J gave up 3 bases, with 10 bases separating them. The CDR3 contains 13 residues. CDR3 amino acids: CASSRTVDYGYTF. Here the CDR3 DNA reads TGTGCCAGCAGTCGGACAGTAGACTATGGCTACACCTTC.

The chain combines TRBV2 with TRBJ2-5; 13 positions match TRBD2. From germline, CDR1 is SNHLY and CDR2 FYNNEI. This CDR3 region has 17 residues. The trim removed 7 bases at V and 3 bases at J, leaving 11 bases unmatched. This chain's CDR3 is CASKALAGGPREETQYF. DNA of the CDR3: TGTGCCAGCAAGGCACTAGCGGGGGGGCCGAGGGAAGAGACCCAGTACTTC.

The rearrangement links TRBV30 to TRBJ1-1; D may be TRBD1 (6 bases). The CDR3 extends over 17 amino acids. Germline V gene data show CDR1 as GTSNPN and CDR2 as SVGIG (reference sequence). The ends were cut back, 5 bases at V and 0 bases at J, with 22 bases in the middle. DNA of the CDR3: TGTGCCTGGCGTGCGGGGGGGGGCGGGGCCGTGAACACTGAAGCTTTCTTT. This encodes CAWRAGGGGAVNTEAFF.

This clone is medium-sized (0.01 to 0.1%) in the sample. CDR3: CASSSWEDTQYF. As DNA, the CDR3 is TGTGCCAGCAGCTCATGGGAGGATACGCAGTATTTT. J is TRBJ2-3 and V is TRBV11-3, with D tentatively TRBD2 (5 bases). Trimming removed 4 bases at V and 6 bases at J, with 8 bases between. This CDR3 region has 12 residues. Germline values: CDR1 SGHNT, CDR2 YENEEA.